The 12 T cell receptor beta chains given below trace back to one sample, sequenced in a study of spatial heterogeneity in lung cancer. The time point was: sample taken at primary tumor resection. TCRdb ran MiXCR on the 5' RACE reads and lists one entry per CDR3 protein. The table lists 40,000 to 45,000 distinct CDR3 sequences, around 6.8% of them singletons, with about 40% in the top ten. The sequenced sample was PBMCs, obtained at surgery. Receptors were obtained from a female donor with early-stage non-small cell lung cancer.

This clonotype has at least ten counts. V gene TRBV3-1 combines with J gene TRBJ2-1, with 7 bases identical to TRBD1. CDR1 is LGHDT and CDR2 is YNNKEL in the germline V gene (reference sequence). Germline trimming cut 4 bases from V and 0 bases from J; bases unmatched to any gene: 3. The CDR3 has 15 residues. CDR3 region: CASSPTGSSYNEQFF. CDR3 DNA sequence: TGTGCCAGCAGCCCGACAGGGAGCTCCTACAATGAGCAGTTCTTC.

This clonotype has only a few counts. The V gene is TRBV12-3 or TRBV12-4, the J gene TRBJ1-3; D is unclear. The V end lost 6 bases, the J end lost 5 bases, and 14 bases lay between the germline ends. The CDR3 length is 14 residues. The CDR3 DNA is TGTGCCAGCAGGACAACGGCCGCTAGAAACACCATATATTTT. Amino acid sequence: CASRTTAARNTIYF.

The CDR3 DNA sequence: TGCAGCGTTAAGAAGGGGACAGGGGGAAATGAGCAGTTCTTC. Its protein is CSVKKGTGGNEQFF. This chain links TRBV29-1 with TRBJ2-1; 11 nucleotides line up with TRBD1. The CDR3 extends over 14 amino acids. The V gene's germline CDR1 is SQVTM and CDR2 ANQGSEA. Trimming removed 5 bases from V and 7 bases from J; junction bases left unmatched: 7.

This clonotype was counted many times. V is TRBV14 and J is TRBJ1-6, with TRBD1 matching 7 bases. V lost 5 bases, J lost 6 bases, and 7 bases stayed unmatched. Germline loops: CDR1 SGHDN, CDR2 FVKESK. The CDR3 is made up of 15 amino acids. Written as DNA, the CDR3 is TGTGCCAGCAGCGTGGGACAGAGAGTTAATTCACCCCTCCACTTT. Translating gives CASSVGQRVNSPLHF.

The chain is built from TRBV4-3 and TRBJ2-2; D call uncertain. V shed 4 bases and J shed 5 bases, with 8 bases lying between them. The CDR3 is 13 amino acids. Germline-derived CDR1 and CDR2 are LGHNA and YSLEER. The CDR3 region is CASSPHGTGELFF. As DNA, the CDR3 is TGCGCCAGCAGCCCTCACGGGACCGGGGAGCTGTTTTTT.

This clonotype was counted many times. The chain uses TRBV12-3 or TRBV12-4 and TRBJ1-2; unclear D gene. V was clipped by 8 bases and J by 8 bases, with 12 bases between them. The CDR3 is made up of 11 amino acids. Here the CDR3 reads CASSFVRGYTF. The CDR3 nucleotides are TGTGCCAGCTCATTCGTCCGAGGCTACACCTTC.

The rearrangement links TRBV21-1 to TRBJ2-3; TRBD1, the D gene given by the table, was not confirmed from the DNA. TRBV21-1 is designated a pseudogene. The CDR3 contains 20 residues. In DNA, the CDR3 is TGTGCCAGCAGCACTACTAGGAGGGCGGACAGGGCCCTTCACACAGATACGCAGTATTTT. Translating gives CASSTTRRADRALHTDTQYF.

This clonotype was recorded many times. The rearrangement uses TRBV29-1 and TRBJ2-6; D gene unclear. V was trimmed by 3 bases and J by 4 bases, leaving 7 bases between them. CDR1 is SQVTM and CDR2 is ANQGSEA in the germline V gene. The CDR3 loop spans 13 amino acids. DNA for the CDR3: TGCAGCGTTGAGGGCTCCGGGGCCAACGTCCTGACTTTC. Amino acids: CSVEGSGANVLTF.

This clonotype occurred a few times. The rearrangement uses TRBV20-1 and TRBJ1-2, with 8 bases that match TRBD1. The J segment lost 6 bases and the V segment lost 0 bases, leaving 9 bases of the junction unmatched. Germline V gene data show CDR1 as DFQATT and CDR2 as SNEGSKA (reference sequence). The CDR3 covers 15 residues. The CDR3 is CSAREAGRTGNGYTF. The CDR3 DNA reads as TGCAGTGCTAGAGAGGCAGGTCGGACAGGGAATGGCTACACCTTC.

In this sample, this clonotype turned up many times. The V gene is TRBV21-1, the J gene TRBJ2-6; the table's D call, TRBD1, was not checked against the DNA. TRBV21-1 is a pseudogene locus. The CDR3 has 19 residues. DNA for the CDR3: TGTGCCAGCAGCAATTACCGGACAGGGACCTTCTCTGGGGCCAACGTCCTGACTTTC. Translated: CASSNYRTGTFSGANVLTF.

This clonotype has more than one count but fewer than ten. The chain has TRBV5-1 and TRBJ2-1; 10 bases line up with TRBD2. With 4 bases clipped from V and 2 bases from J, the junction kept 6 bases outside the gene matches. The CDR3 contains 16 residues. Germline CDR1 SGHRS, CDR2 YFSETQ. The chain's CDR3 is CASSPGTSATYNEQFF. DNA of the CDR3: TGCGCCAGCAGCCCCGGGACTAGCGCTACCTACAATGAGCAGTTCTTC.

The chain recombines TRBV7-9 with TRBJ1-1; D unresolved. V lost 3 bases and J lost 1, with 6 bases in between. The length of the CDR3 is 13 residues. The germline V gene encodes CDR1 SEHNR and CDR2 FQNEAQ (reference sequence). The CDR3: CASSFNSNTEAFF. DNA of the CDR3: TGTGCCAGCAGCTTCAATTCGAACACTGAAGCTTTCTTT.